The 18 T cell receptor beta chains reported below all come from one sample, sequenced in a study of blood T cell repertoires in COVID-19. Assay used: immunoSEQ multiplex PCR; TCRdb lists only in-frame clones, some missing. The data show about 90,000 clones, with approximately 86% seen just once and 1.2% held by the top ten. The sequenced sample consisted of peripheral blood. These receptors originate from a man aged 80 or over with active or convalescent COVID-19.

The chain uses TRBV6-5 and TRBJ2-7, with 9 nucleotides matching TRBD1. The J segment lost 3 bases and the V segment lost 3 bases, leaving 3 bases of the junction unmatched. Looked up from germline, CDR1 is MNHEY and CDR2 is SVGAGI. The CDR3 is 14 residues long. CDR3 in DNA: TGTGCCAGCAGTTATGACAGGGGGAACTACGAGCAGTACTTC. As protein: CASSYDRGNYEQYF.

The rearrangement uses TRBV6-1 and TRBJ2-2, with 8 positions matching TRBD1. Germline CDR1 and CDR2: MNHNS and SASEGT. This CDR3 is 16 amino acids long. J lost 4 bases, V lost 4 bases, and 8 bases had no gene match. CDR3 sequence: CASSGQGPRATGELFF. The CDR3 coding sequence is TGTGCCAGCAGTGGACAGGGGCCCCGGGCCACCGGGGAGCTGTTTTTT.

This chain joins TRBV6-2 or TRBV6-3 and TRBJ1-1; TRBD1 agrees at 7 bases. J lost 2 bases, V lost 0 bases, and 12 bases had no gene match. The germline CDR1 and CDR2 sequences are MNHEY and SVGEGT. The length of the CDR3 is 18 residues. DNA of the CDR3: TGTGCCAGCAGTTACTCGCCCTGGATGGAAGGGGGCAACACTGAAGCTTTCTTT. Amino acids: CASSYSPWMEGGNTEAFF.

The chain carries TRBV29-1 and TRBJ2-4; TRBD2 matches 7 bases. This CDR3 comprises 11 residues. J was trimmed by 8 bases and V by 6 bases; bases with no gene match: 4. Germline V gene lookup returns CDR1 SQVTM and CDR2 ANQGSEA. CDR3 residues: CSVGGSYIQYF. The DNA of the CDR3 is TGCAGCGTGGGCGGGAGTTACATTCAGTACTTC.

V gene TRBV4-2 combines with J gene TRBJ2-7; the D gene is possibly TRBD2 (5 bases). V lost 0 bases and J lost 5, with 11 bases in between. Germline V CDR1 and CDR2: LGHNA, YNFKEQ. This CDR3 region has 14 residues. The CDR3 region has the DNA TGTGCCAGCAGCCAAGATAGGCTAGCTGACGAGCAGTACTTC. Translation: CASSQDRLADEQYF.

This clone was seen more than once but under ten times. The chain carries TRBV2 and TRBJ2-7; 7 bases align to TRBD2. From germline, CDR1 is SNHLY and CDR2 FYNNEI. The CDR3 has 14 residues. Trimming at V came to 7 bases and at J to 4 bases, leaving 10 bases not matched to a gene. The CDR3 nucleotides read TGTGCCAGCACATGGGGGGGAGCCTCTTACGAGCAGTACTTC. This translates into CASTWGGASYEQYF.

The chain employs TRBV6-5 and TRBJ1-1, with 11 bases that match TRBD1. CDR1 MNHEY and CDR2 SVGAGI come from the germline V gene. Trimming at V came to 6 bases and at J to 4 bases, leaving 7 bases not matched to a gene. The CDR3 spans 15 residues. For the CDR3, the DNA is TGTGCCAGCAGATTCGGACAGGGGGCCCGCACTGAAGCTTTCTTT. Protein sequence: CASRFGQGARTEAFF.

The rearrangement uses TRBV5-4 and TRBJ2-1; tentative D call: TRBD2 (5 bases). This CDR3 spans 12 amino acids. CDR1 is SGHNT and CDR2 is YYREEE in the germline V gene (reference sequence). V shed 3 bases and J shed 9 bases, with 10 bases lying between them. This chain's CDR3 is CASSSGLGEQFF. The CDR3 DNA sequence: TGTGCCAGCAGCTCCGGACTCGGTGAGCAGTTCTTC.

The gene calls are TRBV10-2 and TRBJ1-1; unclear D gene. V lost 0 bases to trimming and J lost 4 bases, with 6 bases between them. CDR3 length: 13 residues. Germline-derived CDR1 and CDR2 are WSHSY and SAAADI. This CDR3 is CASSESRITEAFF. In DNA, the CDR3 is TGCGCCAGCAGTGAGTCGAGGATCACTGAAGCTTTCTTT.

A word on this clone: One end of the junction fails to match germline, which may point to a read error. V usage is TRBV19 and J usage is TRBJ2-3, with D possibly TRBD1 on 5 matching bases. The CDR3 has 15 amino acids. Germline values: CDR1 LNHDA, CDR2 SQIVND (reference sequence). The CDR3 coding sequence is TGTGCCAGTAGTATAGGAGATCGGACGACAGCTACGCAGTATTTT. Protein sequence: CASSIGDRTTATQYF.

This chain joins TRBV5-1 and TRBJ2-3; D might be TRBD2 (5 bases). CDR3 length: 16 amino acids. Trimming stripped 0 bases from V and 5 bases from J, with 16 bases between. Germline V gives CDR1 SGHRS, CDR2 YFSETQ. CDR3 sequence: CASSLAGSGGIDTQYF. CDR3 nucleotide sequence: TGCGCCAGCAGCTTGGCGGGGTCAGGAGGAATAGATACGCAGTATTTT.

V usage is TRBV28 and J usage is TRBJ2-7, with TRBD1 matching over 9 bases. Germline-derived CDR1 and CDR2 are MDHEN and SYDVKM. CDR3 size: 14 residues. V was clipped by 5 bases and J by 2 bases; unmatched bases: 4. The CDR3 nucleotides are TGTGCCAGCAGTAGGGACAGGGCGACCTACGAGCAGTACTTC. Its translation is CASSRDRATYEQYF.

The chain has TRBV19 and TRBJ2-3; 8 bases are a match to TRBD2. V shed 6 bases and J 4 bases; nucleotides not matched to a gene: 9. From germline, CDR1 is LNHDA and CDR2 SQIVND (reference sequence). This CDR3 is 15 amino acids long. The CDR3 is CASRSGRASADTQYF. CDR3 nucleotide sequence: TGTGCCAGTAGGTCCGGGAGGGCCTCCGCAGATACGCAGTATTTT.

The rearrangement links TRBV5-4 to TRBJ1-2; tentative D call: TRBD1 (6 bases). CDR3 length: 17 amino acids. Germline CDR1 is SGHNT and CDR2 is YYREEE (reference sequence). Between the trimmed V and J ends, which lost 3 bases and 0 bases, there was a span of 18 bases. CDR3 sequence (DNA): TGTGCCAGCAGCTCAGTGGCAGGGGCGTATACTAACTATGGCTACACCTTC. It translates to CASSSVAGAYTNYGYTF. The full variable domain, completed using reference TRBV5-4 and TRBJ1-2, is ETGVTQSPTHLIKTRGQQVTLRCSSQSGHNTVSWYQQALGQGPQFIFQYYREEENGRGNFPPRFSGLQFPNYSSELNVNALELDDSALYLCASSSVAGAYTNYGYTFGSGTRLTVV.

The chain is built from TRBV7-9 and TRBJ1-1; D may be TRBD1 (5 bases). There are 14 residues in the CDR3. Trimming removed 1 base at V and 3 bases at J, with 9 bases between. Germline V gene lookup returns CDR1 SEHNR and CDR2 FQNEAQ (reference sequence). The CDR3 spells CASSLGGGYTEAFF. The DNA for the CDR3 is TGTGCCAGCAGCTTAGGGGGCGGCTACACTGAAGCTTTCTTT.

This chain links TRBV27 with TRBJ1-6; 9 bases line up with TRBD1. This CDR3 has 15 amino acids. The germline CDR1 and CDR2 sequences are MNHEY and SMNVEV (reference sequence). V shed 3 bases and J 8 bases; nucleotides not matched to a gene: 5. CDR3 amino acids: CASSFSGQGDSPLHF. CDR3 DNA sequence: TGTGCCAGCAGTTTCTCGGGACAGGGCGATTCACCCCTCCACTTT.

The gene calls are TRBV7-3 and TRBJ2-7; D might be TRBD2 (7 bases). The CDR3 has 12 residues. With 5 bases removed from V and 9 bases from J, the gap between germline ends came to 14 bases. Per germline, CDR1 SGHTA and CDR2 FQGTGA. CDR3 sequence reads: CASSRRGGVQYF. The CDR3 DNA sequence: TGTGCCAGCAGCCGCAGAGGGGGGGTGCAGTACTTC.

The chain combines TRBV27 with TRBJ2-7; 9 bases line up with TRBD1. J gave up 4 bases and V 6 bases, and 10 bases lay outside the gene matches. Germline CDR1 reads MNHEY; CDR2 reads SMNVEV (reference sequence). The CDR3 loop spans 15 amino acids. The CDR3 DNA sequence: TGTGCCAGCAGCCAAAGGACAGGGGAGGTTTACGAGCAGTACTTC. Its protein product is CASSQRTGEVYEQYF.